This T cell receptor (beta chain) originates from a study of T cell responses to AZD1222 COVID-19 vaccine. Findings of the study overall: Targeting of unmutated variant regions was reportedly seen in nearly half of spike-specific TCRs.

Germline CDR1 reads LNHDA; CDR2 reads SQIVND (reference sequence). The CDR3 has 15 residues. V lost 5 bases and J lost 2, with 13 bases in between. Comments on this clone: Its target is unknown.

The protocol was immunoSEQ multiplex PCR, while the TCRdb copy is restricted to in-frame clones and leaves out a portion. The sample yields some 170,000 clones, 90% to 95% seen once. This chain links TRBV19 with TRBJ1-5; perhaps TRBD1 as D (6 bases). This sequence originates from an adult who received the AZD1222 COVID-19 vaccine. Specimen: peripheral blood, collected 28 days after the second AZD1222 dose. As DNA, the CDR3 is TGTGCCAGTAGTCAAGGGGGAGTCGGCAATCAGCCCCAGCATTTT. The encoded protein is CASSQGGVGNQPQHF.